These T cell receptor beta chains were read from a single sample in a study of T cell responses to AZD1222 COVID-19 vaccine. Method: immunoSEQ multiplex PCR; TCRdb's copy keeps in-frame clones and lacks some. Among about 70,000 clones listed, approximately 91% were seen once. Sample: peripheral blood, taken on day 0 of MenACWY control vaccination. These receptors all come from an adult in good health. The CDR3 runs from the conserved cysteine through the conserved F or W. Each record gives: V gene, J gene, CDR3 protein.

TRBV18,TRBJ2-2,CASSPTSDRMNTGELFF
TRBV11-2,TRBJ2-3,CASSLRGPGRQLTDTQYF
TRBV19,TRBJ2-3,CASSFPGTSGGTQYF
TRBV2,TRBJ1-5,CASSGSNSNQPQHF
TRBV2,TRBJ2-7,CASSEASTSGGTQYF
TRBV7-2,TRBJ1-6,CASSPPGRLNSPLHF
TRBV30,TRBJ1-1,CAWGQINTEAFF
TRBV29-1,TRBJ1-1,CSVEDTGTGGTEAFF
TRBV7-2,TRBJ1-1,CASSPPDRLNTEAFF
TRBV15,TRBJ2-3,CATSREAGGWDTQYF
TRBV19,TRBJ1-5,CASSLSPGTGANQPQHF
TRBV19,TRBJ2-7,CASSLERGVSYEQYF
TRBV14,TRBJ1-3,CASSRFGGNTIYF
TRBV5-1,TRBJ2-6,CASSTGTRSGANVLTF
TRBV3-1/TRBV3-2,TRBJ1-1,CASSQDYRGFNTEAFF
TRBV12-3/TRBV12-4,TRBJ1-6,CASSLGVGSPLHF
TRBV6-6,TRBJ1-6,CASSYLGAGSPLHF
TRBV11-2,TRBJ1-4,CASSLEYRVGGKLFF
TRBV30,TRBJ1-5,CAWSTIQGGQPQHF
TRBV3-1/TRBV3-2,TRBJ1-3,CASSQRRSSGNTIYF
TRBV12-3/TRBV12-4,TRBJ1-2,CASSPGGGVGYTF
TRBV11-1,TRBJ1-1,CASSLGLLNTEAFF
TRBV5-8,TRBJ1-1,CASSLAQGIRDAFF
TRBV5-4,TRBJ2-5,CASSLGVEAQETQYF
TRBV7-2,TRBJ2-1,CASSSLSSGGARNEQFF
TRBV7-2,TRBJ1-2,CASSFRTDYGYTF
TRBV12-3/TRBV12-4,TRBJ1-2,CASSPSGEYGYTF
TRBV18,TRBJ2-3,CASSPGLAGGTDTQYF
TRBV6-5,TRBJ1-2,CASQLTRDYGYTF
TRBV6-2/TRBV6-3,TRBJ1-2,CASSPGDSLPKGDTF
TRBV27,TRBJ1-1,CASSFRSRKPEAFF
TRBV3-1/TRBV3-2,TRBJ2-3,CASSVYQGNTDTQYF
TRBV7-9,TRBJ1-4,CASSYRLATNEKLFF
TRBV6-5,TRBJ1-2,CASSYDSPGGVDGYTF